This entry lists 21 T cell receptor beta chains sequenced from one sample in a study of OX40 agonist ivuxolimab in advanced cancers. Sequencing was performed with immunoSEQ multiplex PCR; in TCRdb, only in-frame clones are kept and a portion is missing. The sample lists roughly 66,000 clones; roughly four fifths were seen once. This sample comprised CD4+ or CD8+ T cells sorted from blood, obtained in a trial of the OX40 agonist ivuxolimab. The receptors come from an adult with an advanced solid tumor such as melanoma, head and neck, liver or kidney cancer.

This chain uses TRBV10-3 with TRBJ2-1; 9 bases are a match to TRBD1. This CDR3 is 13 amino acids long. Germline trimming cut 6 bases from V and 9 bases from J; bases unmatched to any gene: 6. Germline assignment: CDR1 ENHRY and CDR2 SYGVKD. CDR3 in DNA: TGTGCCATCAGGTGGACAGGGGACGGTGAGCAGTTCTTC. It translates to CAIRWTGDGEQFF.

The chain recombines TRBV6-6 with TRBJ1-4; the D gene is possibly TRBD1 (6 bases). The CDR3 extends over 16 amino acids. Trimming shortened V by 0 bases and J by 2 bases, and 10 bases separated the two germline ends. Germline CDR1 is MNHNY and CDR2 is SVGAGI (reference sequence). The CDR3 loop reads CASSYSGAQTNEKLFF. The CDR3 DNA is TGTGCCAGCAGTTACTCGGGGGCGCAGACTAATGAAAAACTGTTTTTT.

The CDR3 region has the DNA TGTGCCAGCAGCTTAGAACCCCTCTACGAGCAGTACTTC. It translates to CASSLEPLYEQYF. V usage is TRBV11-3 and J usage is TRBJ2-7, with unresolved D. The ends were cut back, 0 bases at V and 3 bases at J, with 6 bases in the middle. The CDR3 runs to 13 residues. From germline, CDR1 is SGHNT and CDR2 YENEEA.

The chain employs TRBV4-3 and TRBJ2-3; 7 bases are shared with TRBD2. There are 15 residues in the CDR3. The ends lost 2 bases at V and 2 bases at J; junction bases unmatched: 4. Germline V gene sequence: CDR1 LGHNA, CDR2 YSLEER. The CDR3, as DNA: TGCGCCAGCAGCCAAAACCTAGCGGACACAGATACGCAGTATTTT. Protein product: CASSQNLADTDTQYF.

This CDR3 is CASSSTGDTQYF. DNA of the CDR3: TGTGCCAGCAGCTCAACCGGGGATACGCAGTATTTT. J is TRBJ2-3 and V is TRBV11-3; D unclear. CDR1 is SGHNT and CDR2 is YENEEA in the germline V gene. Between the trimmed V and J ends, which lost 4 bases and 6 bases, there was a span of 8 bases. The CDR3 length is 12 residues.

The genes are TRBV9 and TRBJ2-2; D not resolved. CDR3 length equals 13 residues. Deletions cut 3 bases from V and 8 bases from J, with 11 bases between. The V gene's germline CDR1 is SGDLS and CDR2 YYNGEE. The CDR3 protein is CASSAYLRGELFF. In DNA form, the CDR3 reads TGTGCCAGCAGCGCCTACTTAAGGGGGGAGCTGTTTTTT.

V is TRBV7-2 and J is TRBJ2-3, with D maybe TRBD2 (6 bases). CDR3 length equals 15 residues. Germline V gene data show CDR1 as SGHTA and CDR2 as FQGNSA. V lost 1 base and J 1 base, leaving 9 bases between the germline ends. DNA for the CDR3: TGTGCCAGCAGCTTAGGGAGGGCCGGCACAGATACGCAGTATTTT. It codes for CASSLGRAGTDTQYF.

This clone was found once. The chain couples TRBV5-6 to TRBJ1-2, with D perhaps TRBD1 (5 bases). Germline lookup yields CDR1 SGHDT and CDR2 YYEEEE. The CDR3 spans 14 residues. Trimming took 0 bases from V and 6 from J, leaving 12 bases between them. CDR3 nucleotide sequence: TGTGCCAGCAGCTTGGAGGGGTTGTTGGATGGCTACACCTTC. Translated: CASSLEGLLDGYTF.

This clone was counted a single time. The rearrangement uses TRBV6-6 and TRBJ2-2; TRBD2 matches 12 bases. The germline V gene encodes CDR1 MNHNY and CDR2 SVGAGI (reference sequence). V was clipped by 6 bases and J by 4 bases; unmatched bases: 6. The CDR3 is 16 amino acids. The CDR3 sequence: CASRQLAGGSTGELFF. Here the CDR3 DNA reads TGTGCCAGCAGACAACTAGCGGGAGGTAGCACCGGGGAGCTGTTTTTT.

The V call is TRBV18, the J call TRBJ1-2; 7 nucleotides align to TRBD1. The CDR3 totals 13 residues. Trimming cost V 1 base and J 6 bases; bases outside gene matches: 2. CDR1 and CDR2 (germline): KGHSH, LQKENI. CDR3 loop: CASSPLDRDGYTF. Written as DNA, the CDR3 is TGTGCCAGCTCACCACTCGACAGGGATGGCTACACCTTC.

The chain combines TRBV5-1 with TRBJ1-1, with D perhaps TRBD1 (5 bases). With 5 bases removed from V and 5 bases from J, the gap between germline ends came to 22 bases. Germline CDR1 SGHRS, CDR2 YFSETQ. This CDR3 is built from 16 residues. CDR3 bases: TGCGCCAGCAGTCTCGAGACAGCCGACCTGGGGACTGAAGCTTTCTTT. It is translated as CASSLETADLGTEAFF.

The rearrangement joins TRBV6-5 to TRBJ2-5; possibly TRBD1 for D (6 bases). Germline V gene data show CDR1 as MNHEY and CDR2 as SVGAGI. This CDR3 has 14 amino acids. Trimming shortened V by 5 bases and J by 5 bases, and 15 bases separated the two germline ends. CDR3 in DNA: TGTGCCAGCAGTCAGGGGATTGTGGGGGAGACCCAGTACTTC. This sequence encodes CASSQGIVGETQYF.

In DNA form, the CDR3 reads TGTGCCAGCAGCGGTCCAGGGTTGAACGAGCAGTACTTC. As protein: CASSGPGLNEQYF. The chain links TRBV7-2 to TRBJ2-7, with D tentatively TRBD1 (5 bases). The germline gives CDR1 SGHTA, CDR2 FQGNSA. V was pared by 5 bases and J by 5 bases, with 13 bases between. This CDR3 is 13 amino acids long.

The chain combines TRBV19 with TRBJ2-2; D uncertain. CDR1 and CDR2 (germline): LNHDA, SQIVND (reference sequence). This CDR3 has 12 amino acids. V dropped 9 bases and J dropped 6 bases, with 11 bases sitting between them. CDR3 in amino acids: CASGHLSGELFF. The CDR3 DNA is TGTGCCAGCGGGCATCTCTCCGGGGAGCTGTTTTTT.

The V call is TRBV7-6, the J call TRBJ2-5; TRBD1 matches at 7 bases. CDR1 and CDR2 (germline): SGHVS, FNYEAQ. The CDR3 has 15 residues. V trimming: 3 bases; J trimming: 4 bases; junction bases outside the gene matches: 8. The CDR3 loop reads CASSLGDRVRETQYF. Written as DNA, the CDR3 is TGTGCCAGCAGCTTGGGCGACAGGGTACGAGAGACCCAGTACTTC.

V and J are TRBV18 and TRBJ1-1; the D gene is possibly TRBD1 (5 bases). This CDR3 region has 16 residues. The germline gives CDR1 KGHSH, CDR2 LQKENI. The ends were cut back, 2 bases at V and 0 bases at J, with 13 bases in the middle. The CDR3 region is CASSPGATILNTEAFF. Here the CDR3 DNA reads TGTGCCAGCTCACCAGGGGCAACGATCCTGAACACTGAAGCTTTCTTT.

CDR3 sequence (DNA): TGTGCCAGCAGTAGGACTAGCGTGTCCTACGAGCAGTACTTC. Translation: CASSRTSVSYEQYF. The chain links TRBV28 to TRBJ2-7; 9 bases map to TRBD2. Germline V CDR1 and CDR2: MDHEN, SYDVKM. This CDR3 is 14 amino acids long. The V and J ends lost 5 bases and 1 base, in that order; junction bases with no gene match: 3.

The chain carries TRBV5-4 and TRBJ1-1, with 7 nucleotides matching TRBD1. Trimming removed 4 bases from V and 1 base from J; junction bases left unmatched: 10. CDR3 size: 16 residues. Germline V gene data show CDR1 as SGHNT and CDR2 as YYREEE (reference sequence). The CDR3 sequence is CASSGGQNRRNTEAFF. In DNA, the CDR3 is TGTGCCAGCAGCGGGGGACAGAACAGAAGGAACACTGAAGCTTTCTTT. Full variable domain (outside the CDR3, taken from reference TRBV5-4 and TRBJ1-1): ETGVTQSPTHLIKTRGQQVTLRCSSQSGHNTVSWYQQALGQGPQFIFQYYREEENGRGNFPPRFSGLQFPNYSSELNVNALELDDSALYLCASSGGQNRRNTEAFFGQGTRLTVV.

The gene calls are TRBV7-9 and TRBJ1-2; TRBD1 agrees at 10 bases. The trim removed 4 bases at V and 1 base at J, leaving 9 bases unmatched. The CDR3 has 17 amino acids. Germline V gives CDR1 SEHNR, CDR2 FQNEAQ (reference sequence). CDR3 in DNA: TGTGCCAGCAGCTGGGGACAGGGGCTAGGCCTTAACTATGGCTACACCTTC. The encoded protein is CASSWGQGLGLNYGYTF.

This clone rates as medium-sized (0.01 to 0.1%). This chain links TRBV11-2 with TRBJ1-3; no definite D call. The V end was cut by 0 bases, the J end by 0 bases, with 9 bases between. The germline V gene has CDR1 SGHAT and CDR2 FQNNGV. There are 16 residues in the CDR3. The CDR3: CASSLDRIVSGNTIYF. As DNA, the CDR3 is TGTGCCAGCAGCTTAGATCGTATAGTCTCTGGAAACACCATATATTTT.

The J gene is TRBJ1-2, the V gene TRBV28; 8 bases are a match to TRBD1. Unmatched junction bases numbered 1, after V lost 2 bases and J lost 5 bases. The CDR3 sequence is 13 residues long. The germline gives CDR1 MDHEN, CDR2 SYDVKM. The CDR3 region has the DNA TGTGCCAGCAGTTTACAGGGGGCTTATGGCTACACCTTC. Its protein is CASSLQGAYGYTF.